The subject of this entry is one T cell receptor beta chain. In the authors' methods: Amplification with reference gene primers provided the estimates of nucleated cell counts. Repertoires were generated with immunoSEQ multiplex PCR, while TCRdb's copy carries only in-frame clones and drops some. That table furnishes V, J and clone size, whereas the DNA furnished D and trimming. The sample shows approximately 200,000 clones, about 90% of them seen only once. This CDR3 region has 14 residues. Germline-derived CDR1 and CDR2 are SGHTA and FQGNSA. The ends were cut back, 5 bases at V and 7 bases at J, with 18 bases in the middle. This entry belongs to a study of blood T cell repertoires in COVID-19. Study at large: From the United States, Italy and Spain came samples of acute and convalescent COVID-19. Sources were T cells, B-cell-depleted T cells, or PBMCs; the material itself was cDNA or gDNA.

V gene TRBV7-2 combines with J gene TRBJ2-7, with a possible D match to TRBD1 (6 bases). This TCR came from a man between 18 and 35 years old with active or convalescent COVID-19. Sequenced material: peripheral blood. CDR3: CASSARDTHREQYF. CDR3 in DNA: TGTGCCAGCAGCGCCCGGGACACCCATCGGGAGCAGTACTTC.